This TCR beta chain comes out of a study of blood T cell repertoires in COVID-19. At the level of the study: The origin of the acute and convalescent COVID-19 samples was the United States, Italy and Spain. In each case, the material was cDNA or gDNA derived from T cells, B-cell-depleted T cells, or PBMCs.

The V and J ends lost 3 bases and 5 bases, in that order; junction bases with no gene match: 9. This CDR3 spans 16 amino acids. In germline, CDR1 is SGHNT, CDR2 YYREEE (reference sequence). Seattle-derived patients entered the study during active infection and were followed longitudinally. Clones were sequenced by immunoSEQ multiplex PCR, and TCRdb holds only the in-frame ones, with some missing. The sample yields fewer than 90,000 clones, 76% seen once. Sample: peripheral blood. The sequence came from a man aged 55-75 years with COVID-19, enrolled during active disease. The chain is built from TRBV5-4 and TRBJ2-1, with 9 bases that match TRBD2. The CDR3 here is CASSSGRAGGDNEQFF. The CDR3 bases are TGTGCCAGCAGCTCGGGGCGAGCGGGAGGCGACAATGAGCAGTTCTTC.